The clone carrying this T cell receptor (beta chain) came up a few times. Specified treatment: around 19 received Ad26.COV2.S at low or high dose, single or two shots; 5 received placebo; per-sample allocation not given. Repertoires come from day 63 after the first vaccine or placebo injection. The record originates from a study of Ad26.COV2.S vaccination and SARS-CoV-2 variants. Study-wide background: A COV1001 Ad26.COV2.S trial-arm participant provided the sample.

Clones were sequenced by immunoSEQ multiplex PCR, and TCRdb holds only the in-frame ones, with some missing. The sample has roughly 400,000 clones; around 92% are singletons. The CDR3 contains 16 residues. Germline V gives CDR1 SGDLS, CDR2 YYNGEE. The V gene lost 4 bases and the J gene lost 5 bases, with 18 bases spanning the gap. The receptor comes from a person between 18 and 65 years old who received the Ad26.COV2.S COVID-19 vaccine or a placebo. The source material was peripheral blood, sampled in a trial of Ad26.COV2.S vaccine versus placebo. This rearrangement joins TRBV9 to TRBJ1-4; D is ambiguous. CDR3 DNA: TGTGCCAGCAGCACATCAGGAGGGTTGGGGAATGAAAAACTGTTTTTT. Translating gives CASSTSGGLGNEKLFF.